This T cell receptor (beta chain) originates from a study of T cells after yellow fever vaccination (dated by TCRdb to the late 2010s). Background for the entire study: The SMART-Seq v4 Ultra Low Input RNA kit was used to prepare libraries from fractions with low cell numbers. The cohort comprised two healthy male donors, one aged 18 to 29 and one aged 30 to 40 years. Blood was drawn at multiple timepoints before and after primary and secondary immunization, with bulk PBMC replicates and cell subsets isolated. To follow T-cell clones before and after primary and booster YFV17D yellow fever vaccination, bulk TCR alpha and beta repertoires were sequenced over time. Results and caveats for the whole study, not just this receptor: Because abundant contaminating clonotypes from the bulk population could be contained in FACS-sorted repertoires, computational filtering was required. Compared with the primary T-cell response, the secondary T-cell response was faster but weaker, reaching its peak on day 5 rather than on day 15. Most clones expanded after primary vaccination were re-detected after the booster (about 96% of CD4 and 88% of CD8), suggesting broad memory maintenance. A small share of clonotypes occurred in both CD4 and CD8 compartments, likely arising from convergent recombination. Because only a couple of donors were included in the study, the extent to which the findings can be generalized is limited.

This clonotype was picked up many times. Its antigen is still unknown. Base qualities were left out, and no much larger clone turns up one base away. The instrument given in TCRdb is Illumina NovaSeq 6000. TCR cDNA was synthesized by 5'RACE template switching, through which a universal primer site and unique molecular identifiers were introduced. Priming for cDNA synthesis came from both the TCR alpha and TCR beta constant segments. Library amplification involved two PCR steps, and the second step added sample barcodes and sequencing adapters. Sequencing of the libraries was done on either Illumina HiSeq 2500 (2x100 bp) or NovaSeq (2x150 bp). The authors' analysis ran thus. Demultiplexing of reads and collapsing into UMI consensus sequences were performed with MIGEC, and V(D)J alignment was carried out with MiXCR. Vaccine-responding clonotypes were defined with edgeR using replicate PBMC samples, requiring FDR below 0.01 and a log2 fold change above 5 up to day 15. Each bulk clonotype was labeled CD4 or CD8 based on which sequenced repertoire, CD4 or CD8, contained the clonotype at higher abundance. TCRdb cleaned the public reads at Q25 with fastp, built clones with MiXCR and kept in-frame beta chains. Each record represents a unique CDR3 protein, reported with the most common genes and DNA among its rows. The V and J calls, along with clone size, are taken from TCRdb and not from the paper's own processing. Counted in this sample were some 240,000 distinct CDR3 sequences; more than 3.5% of them appeared once. Over 15% of the sample is in the top ten clones.

This sample's treatment or condition label indicates: live attenuated yellow fever vaccine strain. At every blood-draw timepoint, two biological replicates of bulk PBMCs were collected. A standard Ficoll-Paque protocol was used to isolate PBMCs from peripheral blood. TriZol was used to extract RNA from bulk PBMCs, CD4 and CD8 fractions, and dextramer-positive and dextramer-negative fractions. Reading from cysteine to phenylalanine, the CDR3 counts 14 amino acids. Left in the record is the CDR3 DNA by itself, 42 bases read in frame from the first base. A distance of 12 bases separates the germline ends of V and J, which lose 5 bases and 3 bases respectively. CDR1 and CDR2 are read off the germline V gene (reference sequence) as SEHNR and FQNEAQ.

The material sequenced was PBMCs, taken 15 days after the yellow fever booster vaccination. This TCR came from a man younger than 35 who received the YFV17D yellow fever vaccine. This receptor chain uses TRBV7-9 and TRBJ2-3; the D gene is perhaps TRBD1, from 5 matching bases. The CDR3 here reads CASSGRKGTDTQYF. The bases read TGTGCCAGCAGCGGCCGGAAGGGGACAGATACGCAGTATTTT.